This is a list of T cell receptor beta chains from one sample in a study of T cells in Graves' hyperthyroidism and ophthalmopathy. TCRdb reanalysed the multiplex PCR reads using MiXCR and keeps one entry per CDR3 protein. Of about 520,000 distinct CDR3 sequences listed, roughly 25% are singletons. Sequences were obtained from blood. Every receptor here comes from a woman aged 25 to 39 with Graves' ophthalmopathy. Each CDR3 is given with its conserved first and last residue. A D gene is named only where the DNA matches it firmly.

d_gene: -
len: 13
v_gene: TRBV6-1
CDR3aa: CASSRDTLYEQYF

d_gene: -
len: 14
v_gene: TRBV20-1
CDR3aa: CSARVTGTRAGYTF

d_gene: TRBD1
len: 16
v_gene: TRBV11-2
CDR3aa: CASSLGPGTANTEAFF

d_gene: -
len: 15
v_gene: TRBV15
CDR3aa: CATSRDPQGDDEQYF

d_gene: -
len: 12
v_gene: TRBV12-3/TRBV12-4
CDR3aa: CASGGHVYEQYF

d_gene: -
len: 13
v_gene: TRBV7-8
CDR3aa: CASRDKSNQPQHF

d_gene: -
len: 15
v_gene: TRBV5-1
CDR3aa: CASSDGRGNTGELFF

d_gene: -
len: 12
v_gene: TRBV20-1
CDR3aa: CSAETAGNTIYF

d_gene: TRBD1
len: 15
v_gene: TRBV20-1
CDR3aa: CSASDRGRAGNTIYF

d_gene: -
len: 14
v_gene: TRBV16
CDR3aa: CASSQRQRPETQYF

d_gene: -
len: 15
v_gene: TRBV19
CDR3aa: CASSIGDTMNTEAFF

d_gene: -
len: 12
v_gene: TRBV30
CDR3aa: CAWSGQLYGYTF

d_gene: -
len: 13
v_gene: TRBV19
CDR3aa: CATRATSTDTQYF

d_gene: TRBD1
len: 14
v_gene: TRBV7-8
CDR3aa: CASSLEGTGYKQYF

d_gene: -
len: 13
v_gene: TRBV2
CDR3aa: CASTSTGSGELFF

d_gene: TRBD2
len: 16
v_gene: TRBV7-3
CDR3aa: CASSLTAGVNTGELFF

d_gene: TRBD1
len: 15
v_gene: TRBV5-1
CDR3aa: CASSLEGTGSYEQYF

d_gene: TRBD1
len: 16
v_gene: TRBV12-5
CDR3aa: CASGLAPGQGITEAFF

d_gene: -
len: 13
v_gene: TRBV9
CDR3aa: CASSVDFGYGYTF

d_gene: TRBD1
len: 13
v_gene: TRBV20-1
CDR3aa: CSASTQGEGAQYF

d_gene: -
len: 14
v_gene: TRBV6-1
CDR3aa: CASSERGWGETQYF

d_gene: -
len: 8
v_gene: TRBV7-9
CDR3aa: CASSPLEF

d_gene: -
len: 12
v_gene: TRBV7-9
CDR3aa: CASRQQGSEQYF

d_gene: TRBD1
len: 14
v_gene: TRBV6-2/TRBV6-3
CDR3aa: CASSGTGSPYEQYF

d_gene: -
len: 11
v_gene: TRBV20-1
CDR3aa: CSLDQNTEAFF

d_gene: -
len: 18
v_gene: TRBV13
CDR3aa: CASSETGTTGSYNSPLHF

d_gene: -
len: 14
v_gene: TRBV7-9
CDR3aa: CASSLEWGSGELFF

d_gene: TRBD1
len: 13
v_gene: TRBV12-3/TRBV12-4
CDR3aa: CASSQDREKEAFF

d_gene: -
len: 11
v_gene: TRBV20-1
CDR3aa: CSAPVTNGYTF

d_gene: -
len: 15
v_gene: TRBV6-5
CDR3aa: CASSYVGGVAYGYTF

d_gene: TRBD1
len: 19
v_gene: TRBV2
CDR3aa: CASRRPGQGILRLGNTIYF

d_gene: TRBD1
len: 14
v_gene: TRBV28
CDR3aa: CASIPGQGNQPQHF

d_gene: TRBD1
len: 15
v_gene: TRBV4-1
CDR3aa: CASSQPWDRAKPQHF

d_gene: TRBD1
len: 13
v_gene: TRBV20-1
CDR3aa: CSASGTGAETQYF

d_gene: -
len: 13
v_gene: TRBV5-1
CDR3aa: CASRVEPQETQYF

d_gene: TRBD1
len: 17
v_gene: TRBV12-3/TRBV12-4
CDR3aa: CASSPSPGQGADTEAFF

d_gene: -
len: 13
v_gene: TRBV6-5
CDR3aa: CASSYSRGYGYTF

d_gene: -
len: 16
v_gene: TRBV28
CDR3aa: CASSFGADPSNSPLHF

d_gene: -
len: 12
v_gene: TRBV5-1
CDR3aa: CATSNGALEAFF

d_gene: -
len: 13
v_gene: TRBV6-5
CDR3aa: CASFTGTKETQYF

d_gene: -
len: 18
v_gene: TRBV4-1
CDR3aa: CASSQDLAGSPYNSPLHF

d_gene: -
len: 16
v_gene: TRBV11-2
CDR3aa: CASSLKARAYTGELFF

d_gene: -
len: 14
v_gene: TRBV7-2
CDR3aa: CASSLGLRTYEQYF

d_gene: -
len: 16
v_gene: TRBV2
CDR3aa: CASSRLGTANTGELFF

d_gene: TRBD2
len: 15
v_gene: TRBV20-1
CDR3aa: CSADPSGRATYEQYF

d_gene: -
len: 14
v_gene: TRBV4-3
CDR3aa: CASSQGVGQETQYF

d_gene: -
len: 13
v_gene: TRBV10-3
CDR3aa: CAIRGDGFYEQYF

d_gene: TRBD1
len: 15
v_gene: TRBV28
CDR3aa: CASSSPGQGPSEAFF